The 16 T cell receptor beta chains presented below share a single source sample, sequenced in a study of beta chain features in type 1 diabetes. The investigators reverse transcribed all of the isolated RNA, so they sequenced expressed TCRB transcripts. Clones were sequenced by immunoSEQ multiplex PCR, and TCRdb holds only the in-frame ones, with some missing. The data hold some 330,000 clones, with 11% observed a single time. Sequenced input: naive CD4+ T cells from blood. Source of these receptors: a woman aged 25-40 years in good health.

V usage is TRBV4-3 and J usage is TRBJ1-1, with a tentative D call TRBD1 (6 bases). There are 17 residues in the CDR3. Trimming pared 0 bases from V and 2 bases from J, leaving 16 bases between. Germline V CDR1 and CDR2: LGHNA, YSLEER. CDR3 nucleotides: TGCGCCAGCAGCCAAGAATTAGGGGGGGCGGAAAACACTGAAGCTTTCTTT. Translation gives CASSQELGGAENTEAFF.

The chain joins TRBV4-2 to TRBJ2-6; the D gene is possibly TRBD1 (6 bases). The V and J ends lost 4 bases and 0 bases respectively, with 13 bases between them. Germline loops: CDR1 LGHNA, CDR2 YNFKEQ. This CDR3 region has 17 residues. The DNA of the CDR3 is TGTGCCAGCAGCCGCACCCAGGGGAACTCTGGGGCCAACGTCCTGACTTTC. As protein: CASSRTQGNSGANVLTF.

With regard to this clone: This sample includes further DNA sequences coding for the same CDR3. This sequence joins TRBV28 and TRBJ2-7, with 10 positions matching TRBD2. Trimming at V came to 5 bases and at J to 3 bases, leaving 4 bases not matched to a gene. CDR1 is MDHEN, CDR2 SYDVKM, per germline. This CDR3 is 14 amino acids long. The CDR3 loop reads CASSPPSGSYEQYF. Here the CDR3 DNA reads TGTGCCAGCAGTCCTCCTAGCGGGAGCTACGAGCAGTACTTC.

This clone was recorded a few times. The V call is TRBV15, the J call TRBJ2-3; perhaps TRBD2 as D (6 bases). Germline V CDR1 and CDR2: LNHNV, YYDKDF (reference sequence). V lost 0 bases and J 2 bases, leaving 15 bases between the germline ends. This CDR3 has 17 residues. DNA of the CDR3: TGTGCCACCAGCAGAGACTTCGGGGGAGTTACCACAGATACGCAGTATTTT. It encodes CATSRDFGGVTTDTQYF.

This clone has just a few counts. The chain links TRBV5-4 to TRBJ2-3; D gene ambiguous. The V end was cut by 0 bases, the J end by 10 bases, with 12 bases between. Germline V gene sequence: CDR1 SGHNT, CDR2 YYREEE (reference sequence). The CDR3 runs 13 residues. The CDR3 sequence is CASSLDAGESQYF. CDR3 sequence (DNA): TGTGCCAGCAGCTTGGACGCTGGTGAGTCGCAGTATTTT. Supplemented by reference TRBV5-4 and TRBJ2-3, the full variable domain reads ETGVTQSPTHLIKTRGQQVTLRCSSQSGHNTVSWYQQALGQGPQFIFQYYREEENGRGNFPPRFSGLQFPNYSSELNVNALELDDSALYLCASSLDAGESQYFGPGTRLTVL.

This clone appeared a few times. V usage is TRBV28 and J usage is TRBJ2-7; 13 nucleotides line up with TRBD2. CDR3 length equals 17 residues. CDR1 is MDHEN and CDR2 is SYDVKM in the germline V gene. V shed 7 bases, J shed 1 base, and the junction held 10 bases outside the gene matches. CDR3 loop: CASTTGLAGDGSYEQYF. As DNA, the CDR3 is TGTGCCAGCACCACCGGACTAGCGGGAGATGGATCCTACGAGCAGTACTTC.

The sample holds a few counts of this clone. The chain combines TRBV2 with TRBJ1-5, with 7 bases lining up with TRBD1. Unmatched junction bases numbered 10, after V lost 5 bases and J lost 6 bases. The CDR3 is made up of 15 amino acids. Germline CDR1 SNHLY, CDR2 FYNNEI. Here the CDR3 DNA reads TGTGCCAGCAGTTCCCAAGGACAGGCGGGTCAGCCCCAGCATTTT. Protein sequence: CASSSQGQAGQPQHF.

This clone was observed a few times. The chain links TRBV19 to TRBJ2-3; 8 nucleotides agree with TRBD2. CDR3 size: 16 residues. The trim removed 3 bases at V and 5 bases at J, leaving 10 bases unmatched. CDR1 is LNHDA, CDR2 SQIVND, per germline (reference sequence). CDR3 sequence: CASSIQAGASIDTQYF. The CDR3 DNA is TGTGCCAGTAGTATCCAAGCGGGAGCGTCGATAGATACGCAGTATTTT.

This clone was detected a few times. The chain carries TRBV9 and TRBJ2-5; 7 bases are a match to TRBD1. V gave up 0 bases and J gave up 1 base; unmatched junction bases: 6. Germline loops: CDR1 SGDLS, CDR2 YYNGEE. This CDR3 has 16 residues. Here the CDR3 reads CASSVAPQGTQETQYF. The DNA for the CDR3 is TGTGCCAGCAGCGTAGCCCCACAGGGGACCCAAGAGACCCAGTACTTC.

The chain uses TRBV7-3 and TRBJ2-3; 8 bases align to TRBD2. V lost 3 bases and J lost 2; bases outside the gene matches: 7. CDR1 and CDR2 (germline): SGHTA, FQGTGA. This CDR3 contains 16 residues. DNA for the CDR3: TGTGCCAGCAGCTTTCGTAGCGGGACGAACACAGATACGCAGTATTTT. Residues: CASSFRSGTNTDTQYF.

This clone was counted between two and nine times. The chain has TRBV25-1 and TRBJ2-3; 7 nucleotides agree with TRBD2. Germline CDR1 MGHDK, CDR2 SYGVNS. CDR3 size: 15 residues. The ends lost 4 bases at V and 3 bases at J; junction bases unmatched: 7. CDR3 sequence reads: CASSGAAGLTDTQYF. The DNA of the CDR3 is TGTGCCAGCAGTGGAGCAGCGGGACTTACAGATACGCAGTATTTT.

The V and J genes are TRBV4-2 and TRBJ2-3; D may be TRBD2 (6 bases). Germline V CDR1 and CDR2: LGHNA, YNFKEQ. Trimming shortened V by 0 bases and J by 4 bases, and 11 bases separated the two germline ends. The CDR3 has 15 residues. CDR3 region: CASSQEVGGPDTQYF. CDR3 DNA: TGTGCCAGCAGCCAAGAGGTGGGAGGTCCAGATACGCAGTATTTT.

This clone has only a few counts. V gene TRBV2 combines with J gene TRBJ2-7; D unresolved. Per the germline V gene, CDR1 is SNHLY and CDR2 is FYNNEI. The CDR3 covers 14 residues. The ends were cut back, 7 bases at V and 2 bases at J, with 15 bases in the middle. CDR3 sequence: CASNLGPNTYEQYF. The CDR3, as DNA: TGTGCCAGCAACCTAGGCCCGAATACCTACGAGCAGTACTTC.

This rearrangement joins TRBV27 to TRBJ2-7, with TRBD1 identical over 10 bases. The CDR3 runs 14 residues. Germline V gene data show CDR1 as MNHEY and CDR2 as SMNVEV (reference sequence). Germline trimming cut 5 bases from V and 2 bases from J; bases unmatched to any gene: 3. The CDR3 DNA sequence: TGTGCCAGCAGTAGGACAGGGGGTCCCTACGAGCAGTACTTC. It specifies CASSRTGGPYEQYF.

This clone appeared a few times. This chain links TRBV4-2 with TRBJ1-2; 9 nucleotides align to TRBD1. This CDR3 region has 15 residues. The J segment lost 8 bases and the V segment lost 0 bases, leaving 7 bases of the junction unmatched. Germline V gene data show CDR1 as LGHNA and CDR2 as YNFKEQ. The CDR3 bases are TGTGCCAGCAGCCAAGAAAGACAGGGGGTATGGGGCTACACCTTC. This sequence encodes CASSQERQGVWGYTF.

The chain recombines TRBV30 with TRBJ2-1; weak D call: TRBD1 (6 bases). CDR3 length: 15 amino acids. V gave up 0 bases and J gave up 9 bases, with 18 bases separating them. The germline V gene encodes CDR1 GTSNPN and CDR2 SVGIG (reference sequence). This CDR3 is CAWSVQTGTLSEQFF. The CDR3 bases are TGTGCCTGGAGTGTACAAACAGGGACCCTCAGTGAGCAGTTCTTC.